The next 31 T cell receptor beta chains were all read from a single sample in a study of blood T cell repertoires in COVID-19. Measured with immunoSEQ multiplex PCR; TCRdb has only the in-frame clones, and not every one. The sample carries hundreds of thousands of clones, 65% to 90% recorded once. Sequencing was performed on peripheral blood. These receptors originate from a man between 50 and 59 years old with COVID-19, enrolled during active disease.

As to this clone: The sample carries other DNA sequences with the same CDR3. The gene calls are TRBV6-2 or TRBV6-3 and TRBJ1-1, with a possible D match to TRBD1 (5 bases). Germline V gene lookup returns CDR1 MNHEY and CDR2 SVGEGT. The V gene lost 2 bases and the J gene lost 3 bases, with 7 bases spanning the gap. There are 13 residues in the CDR3. CDR3 amino acids: CASSYDRDTEAFF. The DNA of the CDR3 is TGTGCCAGCAGTTACGACAGAGACACTGAAGCTTTCTTT.

The chain uses TRBV4-2 and TRBJ2-3; 9 bases are shared with TRBD2. Germline-derived CDR1 and CDR2 are LGHNA and YNFKEQ. Trimming removed 0 bases from V and 3 bases from J; junction bases left unmatched: 7. The length of the CDR3 is 17 residues. The CDR3 region is CASSQERRLAVTDTQYF. CDR3 nucleotides: TGTGCCAGCAGCCAAGAACGTAGACTAGCGGTTACAGATACGCAGTATTTT.

This clone was observed a handful of times. This chain links TRBV2 with TRBJ1-5; perhaps TRBD1 as D (5 bases). The germline gives CDR1 SNHLY, CDR2 FYNNEI. The CDR3 contains 14 residues. The V and J ends lost 6 bases and 3 bases respectively, with 12 bases between them. CDR3 bases: TGTGCCAGCAGCCCTGGGGGGTTCAATCAGCCCCAGCATTTT. Translated: CASSPGGFNQPQHF.

J is TRBJ2-1 and V is TRBV4-2, with 8 bases fitting TRBD2. The V and J ends lost 4 bases and 7 bases, in that order; junction bases with no gene match: 6. This CDR3 spans 14 amino acids. Germline V gene lookup returns CDR1 LGHNA and CDR2 YNFKEQ. CDR3 region: CASSPGGAGNEQFF. In nucleotides, the CDR3 is TGTGCCAGCAGCCCGGGGGGGGCGGGAAATGAGCAGTTCTTC.

The chain has TRBV6-5 and TRBJ1-2; TRBD1 aligns across 9 bases. There are 14 residues in the CDR3. After removal of 6 bases from V and 8 bases from J, the junction contained 10 bases not matched to a gene. The germline V gene has CDR1 MNHEY and CDR2 SVGAGI. As DNA, the CDR3 is TGTGCCAGCAGAGGACCGGGACAGGGCCACGGCTACACCTTC. It codes for CASRGPGQGHGYTF.

This chain uses TRBV30 with TRBJ1-6; 8 nucleotides align to TRBD1. Per germline, CDR1 GTSNPN and CDR2 SVGIG (reference sequence). The ends lost 2 bases at V and 10 bases at J; junction bases unmatched: 10. This CDR3 is built from 15 residues. CDR3 loop: CAWSPRQGKRSPLHF. The CDR3 DNA reads TGTGCCTGGAGTCCAAGACAGGGGAAAAGGTCACCCCTCCACTTT.

The V and J genes are TRBV5-1 and TRBJ1-2; 9 bases match TRBD1. V was clipped by 4 bases and J by 7 bases; unmatched bases: 5. The CDR3 sequence is 13 residues long. Germline V lookup: CDR1 SGHRS, CDR2 YFSETQ. CDR3 bases: TGCGCCAGCAGCAAGGACAGGGGAAGTGGCTACACCTTC. This gives the protein CASSKDRGSGYTF.

V gene TRBV7-3 combines with J gene TRBJ2-1, with D hard to call. This CDR3 has 14 residues. Deletions cut 5 bases from V and 2 bases from J, with 10 bases between. Germline V gene data show CDR1 as SGHTA and CDR2 as FQGTGA. DNA for the CDR3: TGTGCCAGCAGCCCGCCAGATCCCTACAATGAGCAGTTCTTC. Its translation is CASSPPDPYNEQFF.

The rearrangement uses TRBV3-1 (or the pseudogene TRBV3-2) and TRBJ1-6, with TRBD1 matching over 7 bases. Germline V gene sequence: CDR1 LGHDT, CDR2 YNNKEL (reference sequence). V gave up 3 bases and J gave up 5 bases; unmatched junction bases: 4. The CDR3 consists of 15 residues. Written as DNA, the CDR3 is TGTGCCAGCAGCCATCAGGGGGTTGATAATTCACCCCTCCACTTT. Its protein product is CASSHQGVDNSPLHF.

V gene TRBV24-1 combines with J gene TRBJ1-4, with TRBD1 as a possible D gene (6 bases). There are 12 residues in the CDR3. The V end was cut by 5 bases, the J end by 9 bases, with 9 bases between. Per the germline V gene, CDR1 is KGHDR and CDR2 is SFDVKD. The CDR3 sequence is CATSVGGKKLFF. CDR3 coding DNA: TGTGCCACCAGTGTAGGGGGAAAAAAACTGTTTTTT.

The V call is TRBV5-4, the J call TRBJ1-3, with D maybe TRBD1 (5 bases). Germline values: CDR1 SGHNT, CDR2 YYREEE (reference sequence). The germline V and J ends were trimmed by 4 bases and 3 bases, with 11 bases remaining between them. CDR3 length: 14 residues. The CDR3 region is CASSRGESGNTIYF. In nucleotides, the CDR3 is TGTGCCAGCAGCCGGGGGGAGAGTGGAAACACCATATATTTT.

The chain employs TRBV7-8 and TRBJ1-6, with D hard to call. Trimming removed 1 base at V and 7 bases at J, with 8 bases between. Germline CDR1 and CDR2: SGHVS and FQNEAQ. The CDR3 consists of 14 residues. The CDR3 reads CASSLDSQNSPLHF. In DNA, the CDR3 is TGTGCCAGCAGCTTAGACAGCCAGAATTCACCCCTCCACTTT.

This clone was found a few times. The rearrangement joins TRBV2 to TRBJ1-2; tentative D call: TRBD1 (5 bases). The germline V gene encodes CDR1 SNHLY and CDR2 FYNNEI. This CDR3 region has 14 residues. The V end was cut by 4 bases, the J end by 2 bases, with 11 bases between. CDR3 region: CASSGQRTNYGYTF. CDR3 nucleotides: TGTGCCAGCAGTGGACAGAGAACGAACTATGGCTACACCTTC.

The count of this clone is one. This sequence joins TRBV18 and TRBJ1-1, with unresolved D. Germline CDR1 KGHSH, CDR2 LQKENI. With 3 bases removed from V and 5 bases from J, the gap between germline ends came to 10 bases. The CDR3 is made up of 13 amino acids. DNA for the CDR3: TGTGCCAGCTCACCCAGAACAACAACTGAAGCTTTCTTT. Its translation is CASSPRTTTEAFF. Full variable domain (missing parts from reference TRBV18 and TRBJ1-1): NAGVMQNPRHLVRRRGQEARLRCSPMKGHSHVYWYRQLPEEGLKFMVYLQKENIIDESGMPKERFSAEFPKEGPSILRIQQVVRGDSAAYFCASSPRTTTEAFFGQGTRLTVV.

The gene calls are TRBV10-2 and TRBJ2-2; TRBD2 aligns across 8 bases. V dropped 7 bases and J dropped 0; count of bases not matched to a gene: 7. Germline loops: CDR1 WSHSY, CDR2 SAAADI. The CDR3 has 16 amino acids. The CDR3 spells CASMPLAGANTGELFF. The CDR3 DNA reads TGCGCCAGCATGCCCCTAGCGGGCGCGAACACCGGGGAGCTGTTTTTT.

CDR3 sequence reads: CASSDLTSVDTQYF. The CDR3 region has the DNA TGTGCCAGCAGTGACCTTACTAGCGTAGATACGCAGTATTTT. This chain joins TRBV2 and TRBJ2-3; 7 bases map to TRBD2. CDR1 SNHLY and CDR2 FYNNEI come from the germline V gene. The CDR3 spans 14 residues. Trimming at V came to 3 bases and at J to 5 bases, leaving 5 bases not matched to a gene.

V is TRBV7-6 and J is TRBJ2-6; a possible D gene is TRBD1 (5 bases). CDR1 and CDR2 (germline): SGHVS, FNYEAQ. Trimming removed 1 base at V and 0 bases at J, with 10 bases between. This CDR3 is built from 17 residues. This CDR3 reads CASSLDYGASGANVLTF. CDR3 coding DNA: TGTGCCAGCAGCTTAGACTATGGGGCCTCTGGGGCCAACGTCCTGACTTTC.

The V gene is TRBV4-2, the J gene TRBJ2-7; TRBD2 aligns across 13 bases. J gave up 7 bases and V 4 bases, and 13 bases lay outside the gene matches. The germline V gene has CDR1 LGHNA and CDR2 YNFKEQ. The CDR3 length is 17 residues. Here the CDR3 DNA reads TGTGCCAGCAGCCCGGAACTAGCGGGGGGGGAGGTAGCTGAGCAGTACTTC. Its translation: CASSPELAGGEVAEQYF.

This chain connects TRBV19 to TRBJ1-3; 7 bases agree with TRBD1. Trimming took 10 bases from V and 0 from J; bases not matched to a gene: 3. The CDR3 spans 13 residues. Germline loops: CDR1 LNHDA, CDR2 SQIVND (reference sequence). The CDR3: CATSGGSGNTIYF. In nucleotides, the CDR3 is TGTGCCACCTCAGGGGGCTCTGGAAACACCATATATTTT.

The chain has TRBV20-1 and TRBJ1-2, with TRBD1 matching 7 bases. The V and J ends lost 3 bases and 6 bases, in that order; junction bases with no gene match: 7. The CDR3 extends over 13 amino acids. Germline loops: CDR1 DFQATT, CDR2 SNEGSKA (reference sequence). Here the CDR3 reads CSASVRGTHGYTF. As DNA, the CDR3 is TGCAGTGCTAGTGTCAGGGGGACCCATGGCTACACCTTC.

The chain links TRBV6-6 to TRBJ1-1, with D possibly being TRBD1 (6 bases). The CDR3 is 14 residues long. Germline V gene lookup returns CDR1 MNHNY and CDR2 SVGAGI (reference sequence). Trimming removed 2 bases at V and 7 bases at J, with 14 bases between. The CDR3 protein is CASSYPTGSSEAFF. The CDR3 DNA reads as TGTGCCAGCAGTTACCCGACAGGAAGTAGTGAAGCTTTCTTT.

The rearrangement uses TRBV27 and TRBJ1-1; D gene ambiguous. The length of the CDR3 is 15 residues. V lost 2 bases and J lost 1, with 11 bases in between. Germline CDR1 and CDR2: MNHEY and SMNVEV (reference sequence). CDR3 protein: CASSLGRGWNTEAFF. The CDR3 DNA reads TGTGCCAGCAGTTTAGGGAGAGGGTGGAACACTGAAGCTTTCTTT.

The chain employs TRBV5-1 and TRBJ1-3; the D is unclear. Per germline, CDR1 SGHRS and CDR2 YFSETQ. The ends were cut back, 1 base at V and 6 bases at J, with 8 bases in the middle. The CDR3 has 13 residues. CDR3 in amino acids: CASSLTGVNTIYF. CDR3 nucleotides: TGCGCCAGCAGCTTGACCGGGGTAAACACCATATATTTT.

The chain uses TRBV29-1 and TRBJ1-2; D uncertain. Germline-derived CDR1 and CDR2 are SQVTM and ANQGSEA. The CDR3 has 12 amino acids. V lost 3 bases and J 8 bases, leaving 13 bases between the germline ends. The CDR3 DNA reads TGCAGCGTTGAGGAGGGCCCGTTCGGCTACACCTTC. It yields the protein CSVEEGPFGYTF.

This clone appeared a single time. The chain joins TRBV7-9 to TRBJ1-1; TRBD1 matches 7 bases. The V segment lost 1 base and the J segment 5 bases; nucleotides outside the gene matches: 13. The CDR3 totals 17 residues. Germline V gene sequence: CDR1 SEHNR, CDR2 FQNEAQ (reference sequence). CDR3 nucleotides: TGTGCCAGCAGCTTAGAAGGGGGCGGAGGTAGAGGAACTGAAGCTTTCTTT. It is translated as CASSLEGGGGRGTEAFF.

The gene calls are TRBV6-5 and TRBJ1-6; no reliable D call. V was trimmed by 2 bases and J by 4 bases, leaving 3 bases between them. The CDR3 runs to 13 residues. From germline, CDR1 is MNHEY and CDR2 SVGAGI. The CDR3 here is CASSYLYNSPLHF. The DNA for the CDR3 is TGTGCCAGCAGTTACCTATATAATTCACCCCTCCACTTT.

This chain uses TRBV5-1 with TRBJ2-5; D uncertain. V was clipped by 1 base and J by 5 bases, with 12 bases between them. In germline, CDR1 is SGHRS, CDR2 YFSETQ. This CDR3 region has 14 residues. The CDR3 sequence: CASSLSASGETQYF. DNA for the CDR3: TGCGCCAGCAGCTTGAGCGCCAGTGGGGAGACCCAGTACTTC.

J is TRBJ1-4 and V is TRBV7-6, with D possibly being TRBD1 (5 bases). The CDR3 has 16 residues. V dropped 5 bases and J dropped 7 bases, with 20 bases sitting between them. Germline V CDR1 and CDR2: SGHVS, FNYEAQ. The CDR3, as DNA: TGTGCCAGCAGCCCCGAGGGAGGGGTCTGGAGTGAAAAACTGTTTTTT. Amino acids: CASSPEGGVWSEKLFF.

This chain uses TRBV23-1 with TRBJ1-5, with 7 nucleotides matching TRBD1. TRBV23-1 is treated as an ORF (open reading frame) with a function not yet certain. This CDR3 contains 17 residues. V lost 0 bases and J lost 7; bases outside the gene matches: 12. Written as DNA, the CDR3 is TGCGCCAGCAGTCAATCAGTGAACAGGGGATCGAGACAGCCCCAGCATTTT. This encodes CASSQSVNRGSRQPQHF.

This chain joins TRBV30 and TRBJ1-3, with 7 bases matching TRBD1. This CDR3 comprises 13 residues. V dropped 7 bases and J dropped 1; count of bases not matched to a gene: 4. Germline CDR1 and CDR2: GTSNPN and SVGIG (reference sequence). The CDR3 coding sequence is TGTGCCTCGATACAGGGGTCTGGAAACACCATATATTTT. This codes for CASIQGSGNTIYF. Supplemented by reference TRBV30 and TRBJ1-3, the full variable domain reads SQTIHQWPATLVQPVGSPLSLECTVEGTSNPNLYWYRQAAGRGLQLLFYSVGIGQISSEVPQNLSASRPQDRQFILSSKKLLLSDSGFYLCASIQGSGNTIYFGEGSWLTVV.

V and J are TRBV6-5 and TRBJ1-2, with TRBD1 matching 9 bases. This CDR3 has 15 amino acids. J lost 3 bases, V lost 7 bases, and 9 bases had no gene match. Per germline, CDR1 MNHEY and CDR2 SVGAGI. The DNA of the CDR3 is TGTGCCAGCACCCATAGGGGACAGGGTGACTATGGCTACACCTTC. Encoded protein: CASTHRGQGDYGYTF.